This TCR beta chain is drawn from a study of CD8+ T cells in alopecia areata (dated by TCRdb to the late 2010s). General notes on the study: The treated patients took part in an open-label pilot trial in which moderate-to-severe alopecia areata was treated with oral tofacitinib at 5 to 10 mg twice daily. Amplification of TCRbeta CDR3 regions was done by immunoSEQ multiplex PCR using 35 Vbeta forward primers and 13 Jbeta reverse primers. Clonality in the scalp was compared among normal scalp (n=4), patchy alopecia areata scalp (n=8), and alopecia totalis/universalis scalp (n=8). Patients stayed on tofacitinib for 6 to 18 months and then had 6 months of follow-up off drug so that delayed response and recurrence could be assessed. Tofacitinib-treated patients had biopsies at baseline and at 4 and 24 weeks of treatment, with a later scalp biopsy in several patients. To study T cell clonal expansion in alopecia areata, the researchers applied high-throughput TCRbeta sequencing to both the C3H/HeJ mouse model and human patients. RNA was extracted with the PAXgene miRNA kit for fixed scalp, the miRNeasy kit for PBMCs, and the RNeasy kit for mouse skin. In treated patients, disease severity was measured using the SALT score, which gives the percentage of scalp surface area affected. In humans, TCRbeta sequencing was performed on scalp tissue and on sorted CD4+ and CD8+ peripheral blood T cells from healthy controls and from patients with patchy or totalis/universalis alopecia areata.

From the cysteine through the phenylalanine, the CDR3 covers 16 amino acids. Only the CDR3 region is kept as DNA, spanning 48 bases read in frame from base 1. Based on the germline V gene (reference sequence), the CDR1 and CDR2 sequences are SEHNR and FQNEAQ. The germline V and J ends show losses of 8 bases and 10 bases respectively, and no gene match explains 18 bases of the junction. This clone has more than one count but fewer than ten. It lacks a known antigen. Per-base quality was not reported, and no clone a single base away is much larger than it. What the work shows at the level of the full study, not this receptor alone: Lesional scalp, especially in alopecia totalis/universalis, showed higher clonality and more expanded CD8+ clones than normal scalp, suggesting antigenic drive. The treated cohort was small, with a single nonresponder, so links between baseline CD8+ expansion and response need larger studies. During tofacitinib treatment, many expanded lesional clones remained in scalp and blood, and this persistence may partly explain relapse after treatment is stopped. Compared with mice, TCR sequences shared between patients were less clear, possibly partly because of HLA diversity across the patient population. Unlike mouse skin, which is dominated by gammadelta T cells, normal human skin has resident alphabeta T cells that are also sequenced, and this complicates analysis of the scalp TCR repertoire. Scalp clonality and the number of expanded CD8+ clones among the top 100 scalp clones were significantly decreased by tofacitinib.

The treatment or condition label corresponds to: oral pan-JAK inhibitor, 5-10 mg twice daily. From alopecia areata patients, peripheral blood was collected along with lesional scalp punch biopsies. PBMCs were isolated by density centrifugation and stained for CD3, CD4 and CD8, after which CD4+ and CD8+ T cells were sorted on a FACSAria. The library was generated by the immunoSEQ multiplex PCR assay. For TCR sequencing, RNA was extracted from every sample and reverse transcribed into cDNA to serve as template. First-strand cDNA was synthesized using SuperScript III with a 2:1 mix of oligo-dT and random hexamers. Amplification bias was assessed with a synthetic immune receptor repertoire, and residual bias was removed computationally. The study's processing was this. Raw reads were preprocessed to remove errors, and CDR3 was defined according to IMGT conventions as the region from the conserved cysteine to phenylalanine. Clonality was calculated as 1 minus Shannon entropy normalized by log2 of the number of productive unique TCRs. Scalp TCRbeta sequences were cross-referenced with sorted blood CD4 and CD8 repertoires so that the CD4 or CD8 identity of scalp clones could be inferred. TCRdb's version of the immuneACCESS table is confined to in-frame rearrangements and falls short of the full clone set. An unresolved V gene accounts for under half of the shortfall where checked; the remainder is of unknown origin. For V, J and clone size, that table is used; D and trimming come from the DNA. This sample gives some 190,000 clones in total; approximately 50% of them show up just once. Together, the top ten hold around 10% of the sample.

This sequence was found in a human donor with alopecia areata. The sequencing here drew on CD8+ T cells sorted from blood, taken at roughly week 53, from a patient treated with tofacitinib. The chain is made from TRBV7-9 and TRBJ2-1, and 9 junctional nucleotides match TRBD1. The bases read TGTGCCAGCCTCCCAGCGCCGACAGGGGGACGGCCAGAGCAGTTCTTC. Translated, it reads CASLPAPTGGRPEQFF.